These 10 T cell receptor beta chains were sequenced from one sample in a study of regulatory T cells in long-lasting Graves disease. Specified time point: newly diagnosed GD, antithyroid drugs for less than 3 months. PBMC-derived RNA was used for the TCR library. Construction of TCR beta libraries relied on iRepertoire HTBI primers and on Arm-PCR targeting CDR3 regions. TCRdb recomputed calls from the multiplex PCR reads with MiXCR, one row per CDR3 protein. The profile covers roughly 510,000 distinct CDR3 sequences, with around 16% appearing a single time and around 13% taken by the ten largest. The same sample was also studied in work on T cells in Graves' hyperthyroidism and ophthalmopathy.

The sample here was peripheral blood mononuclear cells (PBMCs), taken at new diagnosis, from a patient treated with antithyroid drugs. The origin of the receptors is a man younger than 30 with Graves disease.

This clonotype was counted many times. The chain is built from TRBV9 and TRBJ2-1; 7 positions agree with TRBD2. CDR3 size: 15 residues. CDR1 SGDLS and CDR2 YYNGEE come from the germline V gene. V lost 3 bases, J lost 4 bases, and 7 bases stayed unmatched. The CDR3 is CASSAGASGYNEQFF. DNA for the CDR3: TGTGCCAGCAGCGCTGGGGCTAGCGGATACAATGAGCAGTTCTTC.

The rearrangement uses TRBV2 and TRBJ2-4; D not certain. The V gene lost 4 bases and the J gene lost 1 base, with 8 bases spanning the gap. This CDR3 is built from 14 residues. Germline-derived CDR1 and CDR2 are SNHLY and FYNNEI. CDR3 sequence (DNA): TGTGCCAGCAGTGGAATCCTCGCCAAAAACATTCAGTACTTC. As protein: CASSGILAKNIQYF.

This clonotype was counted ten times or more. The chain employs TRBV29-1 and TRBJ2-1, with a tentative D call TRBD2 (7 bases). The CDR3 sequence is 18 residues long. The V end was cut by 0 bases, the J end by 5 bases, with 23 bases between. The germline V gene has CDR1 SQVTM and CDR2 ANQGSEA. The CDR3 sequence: CSVEDLQISGTPHNEQFF. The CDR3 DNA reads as TGCAGCGTTGAAGATCTTCAAATAAGCGGGACACCACACAATGAGCAGTTCTTC.

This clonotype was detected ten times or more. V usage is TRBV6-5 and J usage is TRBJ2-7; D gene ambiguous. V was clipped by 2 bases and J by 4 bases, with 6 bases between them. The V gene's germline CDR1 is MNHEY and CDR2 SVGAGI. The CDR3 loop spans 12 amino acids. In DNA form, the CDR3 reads TGTGCCAGCAGTTACATCCAGTACGAGCAGTACTTC. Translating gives CASSYIQYEQYF.

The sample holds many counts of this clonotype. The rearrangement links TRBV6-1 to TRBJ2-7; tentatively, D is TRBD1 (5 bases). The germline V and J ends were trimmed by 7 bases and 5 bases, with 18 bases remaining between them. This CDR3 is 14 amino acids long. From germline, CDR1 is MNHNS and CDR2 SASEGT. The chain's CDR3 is CASTIGRGLDEQYF. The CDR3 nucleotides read TGTGCCAGCACAATCGGAAGGGGTCTTGACGAGCAGTACTTC.

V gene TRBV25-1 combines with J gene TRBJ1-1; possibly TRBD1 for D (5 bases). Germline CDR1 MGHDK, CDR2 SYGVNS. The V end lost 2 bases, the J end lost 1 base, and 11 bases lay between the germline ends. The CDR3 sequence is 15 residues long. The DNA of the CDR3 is TGTGCCAGCAGTGAACCCCGCGGGGGGAACACTGAAGCTTTCTTT. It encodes CASSEPRGGNTEAFF.

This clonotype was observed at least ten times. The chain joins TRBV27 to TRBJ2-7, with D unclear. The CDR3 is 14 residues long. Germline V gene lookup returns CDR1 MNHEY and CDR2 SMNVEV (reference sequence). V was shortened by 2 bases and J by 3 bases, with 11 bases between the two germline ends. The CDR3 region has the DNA TGTGCCAGCAGTTTAAGCAGGATCAACTACGAGCAGTACTTC. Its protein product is CASSLSRINYEQYF.

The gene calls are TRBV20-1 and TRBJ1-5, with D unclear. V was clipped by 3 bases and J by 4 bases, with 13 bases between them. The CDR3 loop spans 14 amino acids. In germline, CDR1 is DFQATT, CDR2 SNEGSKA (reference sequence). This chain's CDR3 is CSASNIGPNQPQHF. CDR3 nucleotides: TGCAGTGCTAGTAATATAGGGCCAAATCAGCCCCAGCATTTT.

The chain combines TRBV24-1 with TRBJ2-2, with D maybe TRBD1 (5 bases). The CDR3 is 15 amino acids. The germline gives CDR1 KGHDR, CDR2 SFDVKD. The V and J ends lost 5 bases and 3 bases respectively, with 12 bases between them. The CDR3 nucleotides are TGTGCCACCAGTGCGTCAGGGCTGGACACCGGGGAGCTGTTTTTT. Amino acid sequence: CATSASGLDTGELFF.

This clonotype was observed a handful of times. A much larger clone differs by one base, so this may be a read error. CDR3 sequence (DNA): TGTGCCAGCAGCTTTGTACAGGCCATTGAAGAGACCCAGTGCTTC. Its translation: CASSFVQAIEETQCF. This rearrangement joins TRBV7-9 to TRBJ2-5, with a weak D call TRBD1 (5 bases). CDR1 SEHNR and CDR2 FQNEAQ come from the germline V gene (reference sequence). The CDR3 length is 15 residues.